This TCR beta chain derives from a study of shared clonotypes between healthy human individuals. Overall study results and limits: When naive CD4 clonotypes were compared across several donors, 5% to 5.5% were shared.

Worth noting for this clone: Antigen specificity is unknown.

CDR1 and CDR2 (germline): MNHNY, SVGAGI (reference sequence). The CDR3 consists of 13 residues. Unmatched junction bases numbered 7, after V lost 11 bases and J lost 2 bases. Assay execution took place at the deep level. Assay: immunoSEQ multiplex PCR; the TCRdb copy retains only in-frame clones and omits some. The repertoire consists of around 88,000 clones, with 65% to 70% occurring once and the leading ten covering roughly 40%. The chain joins TRBV6-6 to TRBJ2-3; 7 nucleotides match TRBD1. Sample: memory CD8+ T cells sorted from blood. The subset was: CD45RO+ cells pooled with CCR7-negative TemRA cells. This TCR came from a man between 25 and 39 years old in good health. The CDR3 spells CAGRQGYTDTQYF. CDR3 DNA sequence: TGTGCCGGAAGACAGGGTTACACAGATACGCAGTATTTT.